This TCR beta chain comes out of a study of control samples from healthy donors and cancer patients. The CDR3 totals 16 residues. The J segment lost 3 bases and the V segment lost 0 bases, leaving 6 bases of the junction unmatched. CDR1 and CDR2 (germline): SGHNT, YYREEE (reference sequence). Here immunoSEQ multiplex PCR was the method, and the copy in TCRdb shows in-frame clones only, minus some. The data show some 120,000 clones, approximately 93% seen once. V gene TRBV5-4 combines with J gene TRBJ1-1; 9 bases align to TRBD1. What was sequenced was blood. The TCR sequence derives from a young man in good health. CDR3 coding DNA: TGTGCCAGCAGCTTGGCCGGACAGGGGAGGGACACTGAAGCTTTCTTT. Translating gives CASSLAGQGRDTEAFF.